A single sample gave rise to the 21 T cell receptor beta chains below, sequenced in a study of T-cell reconstitution after alpha-beta-depleted transplantation in children. Unique molecular identifiers were used to barcode this TCRbeta library. One entry per CDR3 protein results from TCRdb running MiXCR on the PCR reads. The sample holds 440,000 or so distinct CDR3 sequences, 43% seen once. The sequencing here drew on PBMCs, taken before TCRalphabeta/CD19-depleted stem cell transplant. The receptors here all came from a girl under 10 years old with aplastic anemia, due to receive a stem cell transplant.

This clonotype was picked up many times. The chain employs TRBV6-1 and TRBJ2-7; D may be TRBD2 (5 bases). Germline V gene data show CDR1 as MNHNS and CDR2 as SASEGT. V was pared by 8 bases and J by 2 bases, with 16 bases between. This CDR3 has 14 residues. The CDR3 DNA reads TGTGCCAGCGGGGTTAGAGGGCACGCCTACGAGCAGTACTTC. As protein: CASGVRGHAYEQYF.

This clonotype was counted between two and nine times. V is TRBV6-5 and J is TRBJ1-2; D is unresolved. CDR1 is MNHEY, CDR2 SVGAGI, per germline. The V gene lost 1 base and the J gene lost 6 bases, with 9 bases spanning the gap. There are 13 residues in the CDR3. The CDR3 sequence is CASSYLGAHGYTF. The DNA for the CDR3 is TGTGCCAGCAGTTACTTGGGTGCACATGGCTACACCTTC.

Points on this clonotype: A junction boundary mismatches the germline segment, possibly from a read error. This sequence joins TRBV7-9 and TRBJ2-3; D is possibly TRBD1 (5 bases). The CDR3 extends over 16 amino acids. Germline V CDR1 and CDR2: SEHNR, FQNEAQ (reference sequence). The CDR3 bases are TGTGCCGGCAGCTTAGACAGAGGCCCGGGCGCGAATACGCAGTATTTT. Residues: CAGSLDRGPGANTQYF. Complete variable domain (other parts from reference TRBV7-9 and TRBJ2-3): DTGVSQNPRHKITKRGQNVTFRCDPISEHNRLYWYRQTLGQGPEFLTYFQNEAQLEKSRLLSDRFSAERPKGSFSTLEIQRTEQGDSAMYLCAGSLDRGPGANTQYFGPGTRLTVL.

The chain couples TRBV2 to TRBJ2-5, with 10 bases identical to TRBD2. CDR1 is SNHLY and CDR2 is FYNNEI in the germline V gene. This CDR3 comprises 17 residues. The V and J ends lost 3 bases and 2 bases, in that order; junction bases with no gene match: 9. The chain's CDR3 is CASSDGGGLALQETQYF. The CDR3 nucleotides read TGTGCCAGCAGTGATGGGGGGGGACTAGCGCTTCAAGAGACCCAGTACTTC. Filled out from reference TRBV2 and TRBJ2-5, the complete variable domain reads EPEVTQTPSHQVTQMGQEVILRCVPISNHLYFYWYRQILGQKVEFLVSFYNNEISEKSEIFDDQFSVERPDGSNFTLKIRSTKLEDSAMYFCASSDGGGLALQETQYFGPGTRLLVL.

Here the CDR3 DNA reads TGTGCCAGCAGCTCCCGGACAGGCCCTAGAACCGGGGAGCTGTTTTTT. Its protein product is CASSSRTGPRTGELFF. The chain couples TRBV9 to TRBJ2-2, with 7 bases identical to TRBD1. Looked up from germline, CDR1 is SGDLS and CDR2 is YYNGEE. V lost 4 bases to trimming and J lost 5 bases; unmatched junction nucleotides: 11. The CDR3 is made up of 16 amino acids.

The sample holds many counts of this clonotype. The chain employs TRBV12-3 or TRBV12-4 and TRBJ2-7; 7 nucleotides align to TRBD1. The V and J ends lost 3 bases and 3 bases, in that order; junction bases with no gene match: 2. This CDR3 has 13 residues. The CDR3 region has the DNA TGTGCCAGCAGTTTCCCAGGGGGCTACGAGCAGTACTTC. Translation: CASSFPGGYEQYF.

This chain joins TRBV7-6 and TRBJ2-5; 7 nucleotides align to TRBD2. Germline V gene lookup returns CDR1 SGHVS and CDR2 FNYEAQ. After removal of 3 bases from V and 3 bases from J, the junction contained 13 bases not matched to a gene. CDR3 length: 17 residues. As DNA, the CDR3 is TGTGCCAGCAGCTTTTTATTGGGAGGGGCGTTTGAAGAGACCCAGTACTTC. Translating gives CASSFLLGGAFEETQYF.

The genes are TRBV12-3 or TRBV12-4 and TRBJ2-2, with a tentative D call TRBD2 (6 bases). Trimming left V 2 bases short and J 4 bases short, with 11 bases between. The CDR3 is 15 amino acids. The CDR3 reads CASSLTSRTTGELFF. Here the CDR3 DNA reads TGTGCCAGCAGTTTAACTAGCCGGACCACCGGGGAGCTGTTTTTT.

The sample holds a few counts of this clonotype. The chain couples TRBV6-2 or TRBV6-3 to TRBJ2-5; no reliable D call. This CDR3 comprises 14 residues. Per germline, CDR1 MNHEY and CDR2 SVGEGT. V was shortened by 2 bases and J by 4 bases, with 11 bases between the two germline ends. This CDR3 reads CASSYLDSRETQYF. The CDR3 bases are TGTGCCAGCAGTTACCTGGATTCTCGAGAGACCCAGTACTTC.

The genes are TRBV5-1 and TRBJ2-7, with 8 bases aligning to TRBD2. The V gene end was trimmed by 2 bases and the J gene end by 1 base; junction bases not matched to a gene: 8. The CDR3 has 16 amino acids. Germline V gene sequence: CDR1 SGHRS, CDR2 YFSETQ. CDR3 nucleotide sequence: TGCGCCAGCAGCTTAGCGGGGGATCCCGCTTCCTACGAGCAGTACTTC. Translated, it gives CASSLAGDPASYEQYF.

The rearrangement joins TRBV5-4 to TRBJ2-2, with D possibly TRBD2 on 5 matching bases. This CDR3 region has 16 residues. V was pared by 0 bases and J by 4 bases, with 13 bases between. Germline CDR1 SGHNT, CDR2 YYREEE (reference sequence). The DNA for the CDR3 is TGTGCCAGCAGCTTGGCGGGGTTAAGGAGCACCGGGGAGCTGTTTTTT. This codes for CASSLAGLRSTGELFF.

This clonotype has just a few counts. This rearrangement joins TRBV4-1 to TRBJ2-2; the match to TRBD2 covers 8 bases. Germline V gene lookup returns CDR1 MGHRA and CDR2 YSYEKL. V lost 0 bases to trimming and J lost 8 bases; unmatched junction nucleotides: 11. CDR3 length equals 17 residues. The CDR3 DNA follows: TGCGCCAGCAGCCAAGAAGTTTGGGGACTAGAGACGGGGGAGCTGTTTTTT. It encodes CASSQEVWGLETGELFF.

This clonotype was found once. The chain joins TRBV5-6 to TRBJ2-3; weak D call: TRBD1 (6 bases). Trimming pared 7 bases from V and 5 bases from J, leaving 11 bases between. Germline V CDR1 and CDR2: SGHDT, YYEEEE. The length of the CDR3 is 12 residues. CDR3 loop: CASGEQGDTQYF. The CDR3, as DNA: TGTGCCAGCGGGGAACAGGGAGATACGCAGTATTTT.

The rearrangement uses TRBV6-1 and TRBJ1-2, with 8 bases lining up with TRBD1. The CDR3 extends over 15 amino acids. The V and J ends lost 6 bases and 2 bases, in that order; junction bases with no gene match: 8. Germline V gene data show CDR1 as MNHNS and CDR2 as SASEGT. The CDR3 bases are TGTGCCAGCAGACCTCGGTGGACAGGGAACTATGGCTACACCTTC. It encodes CASRPRWTGNYGYTF.

This rearrangement joins TRBV20-1 to TRBJ2-1, with a possible D match to TRBD1 (6 bases). The CDR3 contains 15 residues. V lost 4 bases, J lost 7 bases, and 20 bases lay in between. Germline V lookup: CDR1 DFQATT, CDR2 SNEGSKA (reference sequence). Here the CDR3 reads CSAKDLTGTKNEQFF. The CDR3, as DNA: TGCAGTGCTAAGGACCTCACAGGGACAAAGAATGAGCAGTTCTTC.

J is TRBJ2-7 and V is TRBV28; 10 nucleotides align to TRBD2. Germline values: CDR1 MDHEN, CDR2 SYDVKM. Trimming at V came to 6 bases and at J to 5 bases, leaving 4 bases not matched to a gene. The CDR3 consists of 13 residues. The CDR3, as DNA: TGTGCCAGCAGGGGACTAGCGCTGCACGAGCAGTACTTC. It yields the protein CASRGLALHEQYF.

In regard to this clonotype: Without the conserved terminal phenylalanine or tryptophan, this CDR3 likely stems from a read error. This rearrangement joins TRBV18 to TRBJ2-5; D remains unclear. V dropped 2 bases and J dropped 4 bases, with 11 bases sitting between them. CDR1 is KGHSH, CDR2 LQKENI, per germline. The CDR3 is 14 amino acids. CDR3 loop: CASSPVPNGETQYS. DNA of the CDR3: TGTGCCAGCTCACCAGTACCCAACGGAGAGACCCAGTACTCC.

This clonotype was detected many times. CDR3 sequence (DNA): TGCAGCGTAGCCGGACTAGCGGGAGGCCTCACAGATACGCAGTATTTT. Translation: CSVAGLAGGLTDTQYF. The chain joins TRBV29-1 to TRBJ2-3; TRBD2 agrees at 14 bases. V lost 6 bases, J lost 2 bases, and 7 bases stayed unmatched. The germline CDR1 and CDR2 sequences are SQVTM and ANQGSEA. The CDR3 has 16 amino acids.

V and J are TRBV30 and TRBJ1-1; D possibly corresponds to TRBD1 (5 bases). Trimming took 1 base from V and 5 from J, leaving 8 bases between them. Germline V gives CDR1 GTSNPN, CDR2 SVGIG (reference sequence). CDR3 length: 12 residues. The CDR3 nucleotides are TGTGCCTGGAGTGGGACATTGACTGAAGCTTTCTTT. Translating gives CAWSGTLTEAFF.

This chain connects TRBV27 to TRBJ2-3, with 10 nucleotides matching TRBD2. Germline trimming cut 0 bases from V and 4 bases from J; bases unmatched to any gene: 1. This CDR3 is built from 15 residues. Germline loops: CDR1 MNHEY, CDR2 SMNVEV (reference sequence). The CDR3 bases are TGTGCCAGCAGTTTATCGACTAGCGGGTCAGATACGCAGTATTTT. This codes for CASSLSTSGSDTQYF.

This chain connects TRBV7-2 to TRBJ2-7, with TRBD2 identical over 9 bases. The CDR3 runs to 19 residues. V was clipped by 0 bases and J by 0 bases; unmatched bases: 12. The germline CDR1 and CDR2 sequences are SGHTA and FQGNSA. CDR3 protein: CASSLAPVGGRAYSYEQYF. CDR3 coding DNA: TGTGCCAGCAGCTTAGCTCCCGTCGGCGGGAGGGCCTACTCCTACGAGCAGTACTTC.